The 20 T cell receptor beta chains presented below share a single source sample, sequenced in a study of cytomegalovirus exposure and HLA in healthy donors. The study ran its PCR with 60 Vbeta and 13 Jbeta primers. Some clones are missing from TCRdb's copy, which holds only in-frame ones; the method was immunoSEQ multiplex PCR. This sample has 150,000 or so clones; roughly 74% occur once, and the top ten carry about 8%. The material sequenced was PBMCs. These receptor sequences come from a woman aged 40 to 55 in good health and CMV-seropositive.

This clone was detected only once. The chain is built from TRBV7-2 and TRBJ2-7; maybe TRBD1 (5 bases). Trimming removed 3 bases at V and 6 bases at J, with 12 bases between. Germline V CDR1 and CDR2: SGHTA, FQGNSA. The CDR3 sequence is 13 residues long. The DNA of the CDR3 is TGTGCCAGCAGCTTTGACAGAACCCCCGAGCAGTACTTC. It translates to CASSFDRTPEQYF.

The gene calls are TRBV2 and TRBJ2-1; possibly TRBD1 for D (5 bases). The V end lost 6 bases, the J end lost 8 bases, and 8 bases lay between the germline ends. Germline V gene lookup returns CDR1 SNHLY and CDR2 FYNNEI. The CDR3 sequence is 11 residues long. CDR3 region: CASRGRDEQFF. The CDR3 bases are TGTGCCAGCAGGGGCAGGGATGAGCAGTTCTTC.

The chain recombines TRBV19 with TRBJ2-2; D unclear. With 0 bases removed from V and 4 bases from J, the gap between germline ends came to 3 bases. This CDR3 has 13 residues. Germline CDR1 LNHDA, CDR2 SQIVND (reference sequence). CDR3 in DNA: TGTGCCAGTAGTATAGATATCACCGGGGAGCTGTTTTTT. This encodes CASSIDITGELFF.

The chain uses TRBV7-9 and TRBJ1-3, with 7 bases matching TRBD1. The CDR3 consists of 16 residues. With 6 bases clipped from V and 3 bases from J, the junction kept 11 bases outside the gene matches. Germline lookup yields CDR1 SEHNR and CDR2 FQNEAQ (reference sequence). The CDR3 region is CASSQAGTVFGNTIYF. DNA for the CDR3: TGTGCCAGCAGTCAAGCTGGGACAGTATTTGGAAACACCATATATTTT.

The chain combines TRBV6-4 with TRBJ2-2; D gene unclear. V gave up 3 bases and J gave up 0 bases, with 11 bases separating them. The CDR3 spans 16 residues. Germline V lookup: CDR1 MRHNA, CDR2 SNTAGT. CDR3: CASSEVPGANTGELFF. DNA for the CDR3: TGTGCCAGCAGTGAGGTCCCCGGAGCGAACACCGGGGAGCTGTTTTTT.

The genes are TRBV14 and TRBJ2-7, with 9 bases lining up with TRBD1. Germline CDR1 is SGHDN and CDR2 is FVKESK. J was trimmed by 2 bases and V by 2 bases; bases with no gene match: 4. This CDR3 is 15 amino acids long. This chain's CDR3 is CASSQTGTGTYEQYF. The CDR3 DNA is TGTGCCAGCAGCCAAACCGGGACAGGGACCTACGAGCAGTACTTC.

The CDR3 region has the DNA TGTGCCAGCAGCCCCGATGGGGGGACTAGCGGGAGCCACAATGAGCAGTTCTTC. Protein sequence: CASSPDGGTSGSHNEQFF. The V and J genes are TRBV7-9 and TRBJ2-1; 14 nucleotides align to TRBD2. The V segment lost 5 bases and the J segment 5 bases; nucleotides outside the gene matches: 11. The CDR3 consists of 18 residues. Looked up from germline, CDR1 is SEHNR and CDR2 is FQNEAQ (reference sequence).

The chain carries TRBV5-1 and TRBJ1-4, with no clear D. This CDR3 is built from 13 residues. In germline, CDR1 is SGHRS, CDR2 YFSETQ. Deletions cut 5 bases from V and 5 bases from J, with 10 bases between. CDR3 region: CASRRGFNEKLFF. CDR3 coding DNA: TGCGCCAGCAGAAGAGGATTCAATGAAAAACTGTTTTTT. Supplemented by reference TRBV5-1 and TRBJ1-4, the full variable domain reads KAGVTQTPRYLIKTRGQQVTLSCSPISGHRSVSWYQQTPGQGLQFLFEYFSETQRNKGNFPGRFSGRQFSNSRSEMNVSTLELGDSALYLCASRRGFNEKLFFGSGTQLSVL.

This clone showed up many times. This chain connects TRBV14 to TRBJ1-1; D perhaps matches TRBD1 (6 bases). The V gene lost 6 bases and the J gene lost 1 base, with 12 bases spanning the gap. Germline values: CDR1 SGHDN, CDR2 FVKESK. The CDR3 runs to 14 residues. DNA of the CDR3: TGTGCCAGCAGTAAACAGGGATGGAACACTGAAGCTTTCTTT. Amino acid sequence: CASSKQGWNTEAFF.

The gene calls are TRBV30 and TRBJ1-2, with D possibly TRBD1 on 6 matching bases. The CDR3 covers 11 residues. Per the germline V gene, CDR1 is GTSNPN and CDR2 is SVGIG (reference sequence). V lost 2 bases, J lost 12 bases, and 13 bases lay in between. The CDR3 reads CAWSHPQGNTF. The CDR3 DNA is TGTGCCTGGAGTCACCCACAGGGAAACACCTTC.

Note on this clone: The same CDR3 arises from other DNA sequences in this sample as well. The chain couples TRBV9 to TRBJ2-7; 8 bases map to TRBD2. There are 16 residues in the CDR3. Trimming removed 0 bases from V and 1 base from J; junction bases left unmatched: 6. The germline gives CDR1 SGDLS, CDR2 YYNGEE. The DNA for the CDR3 is TGTGCCAGCAGCGTAGGAGCTAGCGGGCTTTCCTACGAGCAGTACTTC. Translating it yields CASSVGASGLSYEQYF.

The chain uses TRBV14 and TRBJ2-1, with 8 bases fitting TRBD1. The CDR3 covers 16 residues. The germline gives CDR1 SGHDN, CDR2 FVKESK. With V trimmed by 2 bases and J by 1 base, 4 bases remained unmatched. The CDR3 is CASSQFRGQSYNEQFF. CDR3 nucleotide sequence: TGTGCCAGCAGCCAATTCAGGGGGCAATCCTACAATGAGCAGTTCTTC.

The chain carries TRBV28 and TRBJ1-5, with a weak D call TRBD1 (6 bases). This CDR3 region has 15 residues. The germline gives CDR1 MDHEN, CDR2 SYDVKM. Trimming stripped 4 bases from V and 4 bases from J, with 14 bases between. The CDR3 protein is CASSYPDRPNQPQHF. CDR3 bases: TGTGCCAGCAGTTACCCCGACAGGCCGAATCAGCCCCAGCATTTT.

This clone was observed a handful of times. The chain carries TRBV28 and TRBJ2-5; D gene ambiguous. There are 11 residues in the CDR3. Germline V gene lookup returns CDR1 MDHEN and CDR2 SYDVKM. The germline V and J ends were trimmed by 4 bases and 9 bases, with 9 bases remaining between them. CDR3 protein: CASSSRLPQYF. DNA for the CDR3: TGTGCCAGCAGTTCTCGACTGCCCCAGTACTTC.

The chain employs TRBV19 and TRBJ2-2; 7 nucleotides align to TRBD1. The V segment lost 10 bases and the J segment 0 bases; nucleotides outside the gene matches: 11. This CDR3 has 16 amino acids. Germline V gene lookup returns CDR1 LNHDA and CDR2 SQIVND (reference sequence). CDR3 sequence: CATTSQGLSNTGELFF. CDR3 coding DNA: TGTGCCACCACTTCACAGGGGCTTTCGAACACCGGGGAGCTGTTTTTT.

The chain is built from TRBV11-2 and TRBJ2-2; D gene uncertain. The CDR3 covers 15 residues. The germline gives CDR1 SGHAT, CDR2 FQNNGV. V was clipped by 4 bases and J by 4 bases, with 13 bases between them. The CDR3 loop is CASSSEAVRTGELFF. As DNA, the CDR3 is TGTGCCAGCAGCTCCGAGGCGGTCCGCACCGGGGAGCTGTTTTTT.

The chain is built from TRBV28 and TRBJ2-1; D unresolved. Trimming cost V 5 bases and J 1 base, with 12 bases left between them. This CDR3 has 15 residues. CDR1 and CDR2 from the germline V gene are MDHEN and SYDVKM. CDR3 sequence: CASSPETLSYNEQFF. For the CDR3, the DNA is TGTGCCAGCAGTCCCGAGACTTTGTCCTACAATGAGCAGTTCTTC.

The chain joins TRBV4-2 to TRBJ2-7, with TRBD2 matching 7 bases. The ends lost 0 bases at V and 3 bases at J; junction bases unmatched: 14. The CDR3 consists of 18 residues. Germline V gene lookup returns CDR1 LGHNA and CDR2 YNFKEQ. CDR3 nucleotides: TGTGCCAGCAGCCAAGATCCGATGAGTGAGCTAGCGGTCTACGAGCAGTACTTC. It yields the protein CASSQDPMSELAVYEQYF.

This clone was counted between two and nine times. The chain combines TRBV27 with TRBJ2-2, with D possibly TRBD1 on 5 matching bases. The germline CDR1 and CDR2 sequences are MNHEY and SMNVEV (reference sequence). The CDR3 consists of 16 residues. V was cut by 1 base and J by 1 base, with 10 bases left in between. The CDR3 DNA reads TGTGCCAGCAGTTTATGGGTTCAGGGGAACACCGGGGAGCTGTTTTTT. The encoded protein is CASSLWVQGNTGELFF.

V and J are TRBV28 and TRBJ2-7; D gene unclear. Trimming took 5 bases from V and 3 from J, leaving 8 bases between them. The CDR3 contains 12 residues. Germline V gene sequence: CDR1 MDHEN, CDR2 SYDVKM. DNA of the CDR3: TGTGCCAGCAGTGATCAGCGCTACGAGCAGTACTTC. As protein: CASSDQRYEQYF. Supplemented by reference TRBV28 and TRBJ2-7, the full variable domain reads DVKVTQSSRYLVKRTGEKVFLECVQDMDHENMFWYRQDPGLGLRLIYFSYDVKMKEKGDIPEGYSVSREKKERFSLILESASTNQTSMYLCASSDQRYEQYFGPGTRLTVT.